These T cell receptor beta chains were read from a single sample in a study of T cell responses to AZD1222 COVID-19 vaccine. Clones were read by immunoSEQ multiplex PCR, and TCRdb kept only the in-frame ones, dropping some. This table holds 140,000 to 150,000 clones, 90% to 95% found once. The sequenced sample was peripheral blood, obtained on day 0 of MenACWY control vaccination. The origin of the receptors is an adult in good health. CDR3s include the opening cysteine and the closing phenylalanine or tryptophan. The order of the fields is J gene, clone size, V gene, D gene, CDR3 DNA, CDR3 protein. The D gene is left open where the match is weak. Expanded clones get a size class; other rows say once, few or many, or leave the size out.

TRBJ2-2 | - | TRBV7-9 | TRBD1 | TGTGCCAGCAGCGACAGGGCGACCGGGGAGCTGTTTTTT | CASSDRATGELFF
TRBJ1-6 | - | TRBV6-5 | TRBD1 | TGTGCCAGCAGTTACTCGGGACAGGAGAATTCACCCCTCCACTTT | CASSYSGQENSPLHF
TRBJ1-5 | - | TRBV5-1 | - | TGCGCCAGCAGCTTGGCGGGGGGCGGACAGCCCCAGCATTTT | CASSLAGGGQPQHF
TRBJ1-4 | - | TRBV7-9 | - | TGTGCCAGCACCTCGGGGGCGACTAATGAAAAACTGTTTTTT | CASTSGATNEKLFF
TRBJ2-1 | once | TRBV6-5 | - | TGTGCCAGCAGTTACTCGTTTTGGTGGACCGACAATGAGCAGTTCTTC | CASSYSFWWTDNEQFF
TRBJ1-2 | - | TRBV19 | - | TGTGCCAGTAGTATGTTTGGTCAGGCTAACTATGGCTACACCTTC | CASSMFGQANYGYTF
TRBJ1-1 | - | TRBV12-3/TRBV12-4 | - | TGTGCCAGCAGTTTCCCTGGAGGGACTGAAGCTTTCTTT | CASSFPGGTEAFF
TRBJ2-3 | - | TRBV28 | TRBD2 | TGTGCCAGCAGGCCCGGAGGGCTAGCGGGAGCGGGGGATACGCAGTATTTT | CASRPGGLAGAGDTQYF
TRBJ1-1 | - | TRBV6-5 | - | TGTGCCAGCAGTTACCTCAGGGGCGAAGCTTTCTTT | CASSYLRGEAFF
TRBJ2-3 | once | TRBV5-6 | TRBD2 | TGTGCCAGCACCCTATTAGCGGGGGGGACAGATACGCAGTATTTT | CASTLLAGGTDTQYF
TRBJ2-1 | - | TRBV24-1 | - | TGTGCCACCAGTGGGCAGGACACATCCTACAATGAGCAGTTCTTC | CATSGQDTSYNEQFF
TRBJ1-1 | - | TRBV3-1/TRBV3-2 | - | TGTGCCAGCAGCCAACCCGGCCCCTCGGAAGCTTTCTTT | CASSQPGPSEAFF
TRBJ2-5 | - | TRBV20-1 | - | TGCAGTGCTGATCAAGAGACCCAGTACTTC | CSADQETQYF
TRBJ1-1 | - | TRBV12-3/TRBV12-4 | - | TGTGCCAGCAGTTTGGTGAACACTGAAGCTTTCTTT | CASSLVNTEAFF
TRBJ2-7 | - | TRBV12-3/TRBV12-4 | - | TGTGCCAGCAGCAGCGGTTTGGCCTACGAGCAGTACTTC | CASSSGLAYEQYF
TRBJ2-7 | - | TRBV24-1 | TRBD2 | TGTGCCACCAGTGACCCCGGGACTAGAGGGGATAGGCAGTACTTC | CATSDPGTRGDRQYF
TRBJ2-1 | - | TRBV10-2 | TRBD2 | TGCGCCAGCACGACTAGCGTCTACAATGAGCAGTTCTTC | CASTTSVYNEQFF
TRBJ1-1 | - | TRBV6-5 | - | TGTGCCAGCAGTCCGGACAGAATGAACACTGAAGCTTTCTTT | CASSPDRMNTEAFF
TRBJ1-6 | - | TRBV28 | - | TGTGCCAGCAGTTCCTTTTACTCCCTCCACTTT | CASSSFYSLHF
TRBJ1-2 | - | TRBV5-1 | TRBD1 | TGCGCCAGCAGCTTGGCCCCCGACAGGGATTATGGCTACACCTTC | CASSLAPDRDYGYTF
TRBJ1-1 | once | TRBV5-5 | - | TGTGCCAGCAGCTCGGGAGGGGGCACTGAAGCTTTCTTT | CASSSGGGTEAFF
TRBJ2-7 | - | TRBV4-1 | - | TGCGCCAGCAGCCAAGGTGTTGGGGCCTTAAGCTCCTACGAGCAGTACTTC | CASSQGVGALSSYEQYF
TRBJ2-3 | - | TRBV5-4 | - | TGTGCCAGCAGCTCACCGGGACATAAAAGCACAGATACGCAGTATTTT | CASSSPGHKSTDTQYF
TRBJ2-3 | - | TRBV7-8 | TRBD2 | TGTGCCAGCACCCAACTAGCGAAAGTGACAGATACGCAGTATTTT | CASTQLAKVTDTQYF
TRBJ2-2 | few | TRBV7-6 | - | TGTGCCAGCAGCTTACGGCAGGGAAGTGGGCGGACCGGGGAGCTGTTTTTT | CASSLRQGSGRTGELFF
TRBJ2-7 | - | TRBV3-1/TRBV3-2 | - | TGTGCCAGCAGCCAAGTGGCAGGGAACTCCTACGAGCAGTACTTC | CASSQVAGNSYEQYF
TRBJ2-7 | - | TRBV6-5 | - | TGTGCCAGCAGAACGGGGAGCTCCTACGAGCAGTACTTC | CASRTGSSYEQYF
TRBJ2-1 | - | TRBV15 | - | TGTGCCACCAGCAGACGTGTGGGGGTTGGGAATGAGCAGTTCTTC | CATSRRVGVGNEQFF